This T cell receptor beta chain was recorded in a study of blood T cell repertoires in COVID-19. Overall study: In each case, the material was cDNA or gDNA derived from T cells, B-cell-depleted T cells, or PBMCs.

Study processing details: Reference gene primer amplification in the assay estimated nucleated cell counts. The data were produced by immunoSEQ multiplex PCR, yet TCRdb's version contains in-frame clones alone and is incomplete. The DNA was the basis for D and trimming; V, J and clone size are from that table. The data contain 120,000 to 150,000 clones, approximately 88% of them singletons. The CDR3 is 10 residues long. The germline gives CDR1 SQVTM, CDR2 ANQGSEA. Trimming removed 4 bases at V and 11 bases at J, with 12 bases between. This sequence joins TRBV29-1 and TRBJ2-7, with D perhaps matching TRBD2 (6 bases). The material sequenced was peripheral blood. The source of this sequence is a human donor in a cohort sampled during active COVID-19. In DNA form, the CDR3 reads TGCAGCGTTGTGGGCAGGGAGGAGTACTTC. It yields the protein CSVVGREEYF.